This entry concerns a single T cell receptor (beta chain). No antigen is known for it. Here immunoSEQ multiplex PCR was the method, and the copy in TCRdb shows in-frame clones only, minus some. The data show 50,000 to 60,000 clones, roughly four fifths seen once. The sample belongs to a study of OX40 agonist ivuxolimab in advanced cancers. Study-level information: Partial responses occurred in three patients (one hepatocellular carcinoma, two cutaneous melanoma).

Study-wide results and caveats: At doses 0.1 to 3.0 mg/kg, CD4+ and CD8+ clones expanded. Among expanded peripheral T cells, antigen specificity went undetermined.

The sampling schedule covered blood at baseline, cycle 4 day 1, and cycle 7 day 1. Source: CD4+ or CD8+ T cells sorted from blood, taken in a trial of the OX40 agonist ivuxolimab. The receptor comes from an adult with an advanced solid tumor such as melanoma, head and neck, liver or kidney cancer.

The CDR3 DNA reads as TGTGCCAGCAGCCAAGGGGACAAGTACAAAAACATTCAGTACTTC. Amino acid sequence: CASSQGDKYKNIQYF. This chain joins TRBV4-2 and TRBJ2-4; a possible D gene is TRBD1 (6 bases). V lost 1 base to trimming and J lost 3 bases, with 10 bases between them. The CDR3 contains 15 residues. Germline V gene lookup returns CDR1 LGHNA and CDR2 YNFKEQ.